This T cell receptor (beta chain) was sequenced in a study of T cells after yellow fever vaccination. Whole-study findings and limits: Abundant clonotypes from the bulk population could have been carried over as contaminants into FACS-sorted repertoires. Weaker, the secondary response had a peak occurring faster, on day 5 versus 15.

The authors made TCR cDNA by 5'RACE template switching, adding a universal primer site and UMIs. From the 5' RACE reads, TCRdb called clonotypes with MiXCR, one entry per CDR3 protein. The sample consists of 500,000 to 700,000 distinct CDR3 sequences, around 21% of them appearing once. Trimming removed 4 bases from V and 6 bases from J, with 18 bases in between. The CDR3 runs 15 residues. Germline CDR1 reads SGHNT; CDR2 reads YYREEE (reference sequence). For this clonotype: Antigen unknown.

The starting material was PBMCs, obtained 15 days after the yellow fever booster vaccination. This clonotype was sampled from a man aged 25 to 40 who received the YFV17D yellow fever vaccine. The chain is built from TRBV5-4 and TRBJ2-3; D uncertain. The CDR3, as DNA: TGTGCCAGCAGCATGGACGCCCGGCCGACGGATACGCAGTATTTT. Amino acids: CASSMDARPTDTQYF.